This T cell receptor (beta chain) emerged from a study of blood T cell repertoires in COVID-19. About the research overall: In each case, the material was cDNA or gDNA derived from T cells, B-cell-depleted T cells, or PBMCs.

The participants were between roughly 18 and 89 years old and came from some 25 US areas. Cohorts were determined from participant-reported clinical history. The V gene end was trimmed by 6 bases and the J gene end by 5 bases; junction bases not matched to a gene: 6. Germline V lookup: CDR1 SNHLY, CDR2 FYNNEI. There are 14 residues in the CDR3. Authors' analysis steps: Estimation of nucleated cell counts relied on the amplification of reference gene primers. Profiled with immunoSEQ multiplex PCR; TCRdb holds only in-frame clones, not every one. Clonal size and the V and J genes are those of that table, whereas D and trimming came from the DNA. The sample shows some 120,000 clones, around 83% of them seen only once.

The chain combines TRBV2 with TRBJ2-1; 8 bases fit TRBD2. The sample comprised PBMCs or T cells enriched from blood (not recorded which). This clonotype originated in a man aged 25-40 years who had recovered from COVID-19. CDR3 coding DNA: TGTGCCAGCAGCCTCGGGGGGGCCCACAATGAGCAGTTCTTC. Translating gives CASSLGGAHNEQFF.